This T cell receptor (beta chain) was recorded in a study of a mutant IDH1 vaccine in newly diagnosed glioma. As for the study in general: With temozolomide cycles, or 4-6 weeks after radiotherapy alone, vaccination was started. Notes on the study in general: Among top peripheral T cell clonotypes, changes seemed unrelated to pseudoprogression.

Time point in this sample: week 11, during vaccination. A 20-mer mutant IDH1 peptide at 300 ug was injected subcutaneously with topical imiquimod. For this clone: What it binds is not known.

V was shortened by 4 bases and J by 1 base, with 7 bases between the two germline ends. Germline V gene sequence: CDR1 WNHNN, CDR2 SYGVQD (reference sequence). The CDR3 runs 13 residues. Measured with immunoSEQ multiplex PCR; TCRdb has only the in-frame clones, and not every one. Of around 53,000 clones in the sample, around nine tenths were seen once. The gene calls are TRBV10-1 and TRBJ1-1; the D is unclear. Sequencing was performed on PBMCs, taken from a glioma patient whose treatment included an IDH1 peptide vaccine. This receptor was identified in a man in his fifties or sixties with glioma. CDR3 sequence reads: CASSARRNTEAFF. CDR3 sequence (DNA): TGCGCCAGCAGTGCCCGGAGGAACACTGAAGCTTTCTTT.